What follows are 28 T cell receptor beta chains derived from one specimen sequenced in a study of spatial heterogeneity in lung cancer. The antigens of these receptors remain unknown. TCRdb re-analysed the 5' RACE reads in MiXCR, keeping a single row per CDR3 protein. This table holds thousands of distinct CDR3 sequences, less than 8.5% found once. Time point given: sample taken at primary tumor resection. Study-level points and caveats: Tumor mutation count correlated with how many alpha and beta TCRs expanded intratumorally.

Sequencing was performed on lung tumor tissue, taken at surgery. The receptors were gathered from a female donor with early-stage non-small cell lung cancer.

This clonotype was counted ten times or more. This beta chain appears as a stray read in a library generated for alpha chains; its size is not informative. The chain is built from TRBV6-6 and TRBJ2-7, with 8 positions matching TRBD1. The CDR3 length is 15 residues. J was trimmed by 6 bases and V by 0 bases; bases with no gene match: 7. Germline CDR1 reads MNHNY; CDR2 reads SVGAGI (reference sequence). CDR3 coding DNA: TGTGCCAGCAGTTACTCGACAGGGGTCTTAGGCGAGCAGTACTTC. Its protein product is CASSYSTGVLGEQYF.

At least ten counts were recorded for this clonotype. Being off target in a library aimed at alpha chains, this beta chain has a size of little meaning. The J gene is TRBJ2-7, the V gene TRBV11-3; possible D gene TRBD1, 6 bases. Germline CDR1 and CDR2: SGHNT and YENEEA. CDR3 length equals 14 residues. The ends were cut back, 4 bases at V and 4 bases at J, with 14 bases in the middle. The CDR3 protein is CASSSQGSPYEQYF. DNA of the CDR3: TGTGCCAGCAGCTCGCAGGGGTCCCCTTACGAGCAGTACTTC.

This clonotype has ten or more counts. This beta chain lies outside the target of a library built for alpha chains; its clone size means little. The genes are TRBV7-2 and TRBJ2-7; D is ambiguous. The CDR3 consists of 13 residues. The germline V gene has CDR1 SGHTA and CDR2 FQGNSA. V was shortened by 1 base and J by 4 bases, with 8 bases between the two germline ends. CDR3 amino acids: CASSLDHGYEQYF. CDR3 nucleotide sequence: TGTGCCAGCAGCTTAGACCACGGTTACGAGCAGTACTTC.

This clonotype has at least ten counts. This beta chain is a stray sequence in a library constructed for alpha chains; its clone size is not meaningful. The gene calls are TRBV20-1 and TRBJ2-2; D is undetermined. V lost 3 bases and J lost 6, with 17 bases in between. The CDR3 loop spans 15 amino acids. Germline values: CDR1 DFQATT, CDR2 SNEGSKA (reference sequence). CDR3 sequence (DNA): TGCAGTGCTAGTCCCTCGTCCGGACGGGCCGGGGAGCTGTTTTTT. Translated, it gives CSASPSSGRAGELFF.

This clonotype was recorded many times. Since the library was made to target alpha chains, this beta chain is a stray read and its abundance is not meaningful. V usage is TRBV12-3 or TRBV12-4 and J usage is TRBJ2-1; D is uncertain. V was clipped by 5 bases and J by 2 bases, with 10 bases between them. This CDR3 region has 14 residues. The CDR3 region is CASSKTGTYNEQFF. Here the CDR3 DNA reads TGTGCCAGCAGTAAGACGGGTACCTACAATGAGCAGTTCTTC.

By sample share, this clonotype is medium-sized. The size of this beta chain means little, since it is a stray read in a library made for alpha chains. The J gene is TRBJ1-1, the V gene TRBV6-5; a weak D match, TRBD1 (6 bases). CDR3 size: 16 residues. Trimming left V 6 bases short and J 0 bases short, with 17 bases between. CDR1 and CDR2 from the germline V gene are MNHEY and SVGAGI. This chain's CDR3 is CASRPGHSFMNTEAFF. The CDR3 DNA reads as TGTGCCAGCAGACCGGGACACTCCTTCATGAACACTGAAGCTTTCTTT.

The sample holds many counts of this clonotype. Because this beta chain is a stray read in a library intended to capture alpha chains, its abundance should not be given much weight. The V gene is TRBV20-1, the J gene TRBJ1-1; possibly TRBD1 for D (5 bases). The V gene's germline CDR1 is DFQATT and CDR2 SNEGSKA (reference sequence). The CDR3 runs to 12 residues. The CDR3 protein is CRLGGVGTEAFF. DNA for the CDR3: TGCAGGCTGGGGGGGGTTGGCACTGAAGCTTTCTTT.

Ten or more counts support this clonotype. This beta chain turned up in a library designed for alpha chains; as an off-target read, its abundance says little. This chain uses TRBV18 with TRBJ1-5; no clear D. Germline V CDR1 and CDR2: KGHSH, LQKENI. Trimming took 3 bases from V and 0 from J, leaving 6 bases between them. The length of the CDR3 is 14 residues. Here the CDR3 DNA reads TGTGCCAGCTCACCTTTGGATAGCAATCAGCCCCAGCATTTT. This translates into CASSPLDSNQPQHF.

In the case of this clonotype: A library made for alpha chains picked up this beta chain off target, so its size means little. J is TRBJ1-3 and V is TRBV18; D remains unclear. V lost 1 base and J lost 0, with 10 bases in between. The CDR3 contains 16 residues. Germline values: CDR1 KGHSH, CDR2 LQKENI. This CDR3 reads CASSPLSDVSGNTIYF. The CDR3 DNA is TGTGCCAGCTCACCACTGTCAGATGTCTCTGGAAACACCATATATTTT.

This clonotype has ten or more counts. Found in a library prepared for alpha chains, this beta chain is an off-target read, and its abundance has little meaning. The V gene is TRBV10-1, the J gene TRBJ1-2, with unresolved D. V lost 3 bases, J lost 1 base, and 6 bases lay in between. From germline, CDR1 is WNHNN and CDR2 SYGVQD (reference sequence). The CDR3 loop spans 13 amino acids. For the CDR3, the DNA is TGCGCCAGCAGTGAATCCCTTAACTATGGCTACACCTTC. Translated: CASSESLNYGYTF.

By proportion, this clonotype is medium-sized. Found in a library prepared for alpha chains, this beta chain is an off-target read, and its abundance has little meaning. This chain connects TRBV3-1 to TRBJ1-1; possible D gene TRBD1, 6 bases. CDR1 LGHDT and CDR2 YNNKEL come from the germline V gene (reference sequence). CDR3 length equals 14 residues. V lost 3 bases and J 6 bases, leaving 14 bases between the germline ends. Here the CDR3 reads CASSQVSGESEAFF. DNA for the CDR3: TGTGCCAGCAGCCAGGTCTCAGGGGAGTCTGAAGCTTTCTTT.

In its sample, this clonotype ranks as medium-sized. Because the library targeted alpha chains, this beta chain is an off-target read whose size means little. The V gene is TRBV14, the J gene TRBJ2-6; D not certain. The CDR3 covers 15 residues. With 4 bases removed from V and 6 bases from J, the gap between germline ends came to 13 bases. In germline, CDR1 is SGHDN, CDR2 FVKESK. CDR3 nucleotides: TGTGCCAGCAGCCCTGATGGCCGCTCGGCCAACGTCCTGACTTTC. Translation gives CASSPDGRSANVLTF.

This clonotype is medium-sized (0.01 to 0.1%). A library made for alpha chains picked up this beta chain off target, so its size means little. The rearrangement uses TRBV12-3 or TRBV12-4 and TRBJ2-7; D is ambiguous. The CDR3 length is 13 residues. Between the trimmed V and J ends, which lost 4 bases and 3 bases, there was a span of 10 bases. In DNA, the CDR3 is TGTGCCAGCAGTTCAGTGGAAATCTACGAGCAGTACTTC. The encoded protein is CASSSVEIYEQYF.

Relative to its sample, this clonotype is hyperexpanded. With the library built for alpha chains, this beta chain is off target and its frequency is not meaningful. V and J are TRBV7-3 and TRBJ2-3; possibly TRBD1 for D (5 bases). Germline V gives CDR1 SGHTA, CDR2 FQGTGA. The CDR3 covers 14 residues. V lost 5 bases and J 4 bases, leaving 13 bases between the germline ends. The chain's CDR3 is CASSPKGWPDTQYF. In DNA, the CDR3 is TGTGCCAGCAGCCCCAAGGGGTGGCCAGATACGCAGTATTTT.

This clonotype is classed as medium-sized. This beta chain came through as a stray read in a library set up for alpha chains, and its size says little. The chain is built from TRBV5-1 and TRBJ1-2, with D perhaps matching TRBD1 (5 bases). The germline V gene has CDR1 SGHRS and CDR2 YFSETQ. The CDR3 has 14 amino acids. Trimming took 0 bases from V and 8 from J, leaving 14 bases between them. The CDR3 sequence: CASSLEPGHGGYTF. The DNA for the CDR3 is TGCGCCAGCAGCTTGGAACCGGGGCATGGCGGCTACACCTTC.

Note on this clonotype: Being off target in a library aimed at alpha chains, this beta chain has a size of little meaning. The J gene is TRBJ2-1, the V gene TRBV19; D unresolved. There are 19 residues in the CDR3. Germline lookup yields CDR1 LNHDA and CDR2 SQIVND (reference sequence). V lost 3 bases, J lost 4 bases, and 25 bases lay in between. The CDR3 DNA follows: TGTGCCAGTAGTATCGTGACCGAGCCATCTCTGGTAAGATACAATGAGCAGTTCTTC. Protein sequence: CASSIVTEPSLVRYNEQFF.

There are a few counts of this clonotype. This beta chain represents an off-target read in a library built for alpha chains; its size is of limited meaning. The genes are TRBV19 and TRBJ2-3; 7 bases line up with TRBD2. This CDR3 is 16 amino acids long. Germline V gives CDR1 LNHDA, CDR2 SQIVND (reference sequence). V lost 6 bases and J lost 6; bases outside the gene matches: 15. Here the CDR3 DNA reads TGTGCCAGTAGCTCTCCCGGGACTACCCTCGGGGATACGCAGTATTTT. This sequence encodes CASSSPGTTLGDTQYF.

By frequency in the sample, this clonotype is medium-sized. This beta chain was picked up by a library intended for alpha chains and is off target, so its count carries little meaning. V and J are TRBV7-9 and TRBJ2-1; tentative D call: TRBD1 (6 bases). Per the germline V gene, CDR1 is SEHNR and CDR2 is FQNEAQ (reference sequence). CDR3 length equals 14 residues. Trimming removed 2 bases from V and 9 bases from J, with 14 bases in between. The CDR3 here is CASSLHRDDPEQFF. As DNA, the CDR3 is TGTGCCAGCAGCTTACACAGGGACGACCCTGAGCAGTTCTTC.

A few counts support this clonotype. The library was built for alpha chains, so this beta chain is an off-target read and its size means little. J is TRBJ2-1 and V is TRBV5-1; D is ambiguous. The CDR3 is 13 amino acids. The V gene lost 0 bases and the J gene lost 6 bases, with 7 bases spanning the gap. In germline, CDR1 is SGHRS, CDR2 YFSETQ. This CDR3 reads CASSLALSNEQFF. The CDR3 coding sequence is TGCGCCAGCAGCTTGGCTCTTTCCAATGAGCAGTTCTTC.

By sample fraction, this clonotype is medium-sized. As an off-target read in a library built for alpha chains, this beta chain has a frequency of little significance. This chain's CDR3 is CATRGVYEQYF. The CDR3, as DNA: TGTGCCACACGTGGGGTCTACGAGCAGTACTTC. The chain has TRBV6-5 and TRBJ2-7, with unresolved D. This CDR3 region has 11 residues. Germline V gives CDR1 MNHEY, CDR2 SVGAGI. V dropped 10 bases and J dropped 3 bases, with 10 bases sitting between them.

This clonotype was seen many times. This beta chain appears as a stray read in a library generated for alpha chains; its size is not informative. The chain recombines TRBV14 with TRBJ2-2; perhaps TRBD1 as D (5 bases). The CDR3 contains 16 residues. The V gene lost 1 base and the J gene lost 4 bases, with 13 bases spanning the gap. Germline loops: CDR1 SGHDN, CDR2 FVKESK. CDR3 protein: CASSQANRGSTGELFF. Written as DNA, the CDR3 is TGTGCCAGCAGCCAAGCAAATAGGGGCAGCACCGGGGAGCTGTTTTTT.

This clonotype was seen at least ten times. This beta chain slipped into a library made for alpha chains as a stray read, so its size is not meaningful. The chain joins TRBV29-1 to TRBJ2-7, with D possibly called TRBD1 or TRBD2 (5 bases each). In germline, CDR1 is SQVTM, CDR2 ANQGSEA. V shed 4 bases and J shed 7 bases, with 17 bases lying between them. This CDR3 is built from 13 residues. The chain's CDR3 is CSVGRQGRGEQYF. The CDR3 bases are TGCAGCGTTGGTCGGCAGGGCCGAGGGGAGCAGTACTTC.

This clonotype is deemed medium-sized. In a library made to pick up alpha chains, this beta chain is a stray read with a size that means little. This chain connects TRBV7-2 to TRBJ2-5, with 9 nucleotides matching TRBD2. J gave up 5 bases and V 8 bases, and 12 bases lay outside the gene matches. CDR3 length: 15 residues. Germline V gives CDR1 SGHTA, CDR2 FQGNSA. CDR3 DNA: TGTGCCAGCCGCAAGGGCGGGAGGGCCGAGGAGACCCAGTACTTC. Protein sequence: CASRKGGRAEETQYF.

This clonotype is deemed medium-sized (0.01 to 0.1%). This beta chain is off target for a library built for alpha chains, so its abundance means little. J is TRBJ2-3 and V is TRBV10-1, with no clear D. CDR3 length: 13 amino acids. Germline CDR1 and CDR2: WNHNN and SYGVQD (reference sequence). V lost 1 base and J 3 bases, leaving 5 bases between the germline ends. The CDR3 sequence is CASSEWSTDTQYF. CDR3 nucleotide sequence: TGCGCCAGCAGTGAGTGGTCGACAGATACGCAGTATTTT.

This clonotype is classed as medium-sized. This beta chain came through as a stray read in a library set up for alpha chains, and its size says little. The V call is TRBV12-3 or TRBV12-4, the J call TRBJ1-1; no clear D gene. The CDR3 runs to 11 residues. The germline V and J ends were trimmed by 6 bases and 8 bases, with 10 bases remaining between them. CDR3 coding DNA: TGTGCCAGCAGACTGCGAGGGGAAGCTTTCTTT. Translating it yields CASRLRGEAFF.

This clonotype was recorded at least ten times. Since it is a stray read in a library aimed at alpha chains, this beta chain has a size that is not meaningful. The V call is TRBV5-1, the J call TRBJ2-2; D not resolved. This CDR3 has 14 amino acids. V was clipped by 0 bases and J by 2 bases, with 5 bases between them. Germline V gene data show CDR1 as SGHRS and CDR2 as YFSETQ. The CDR3 DNA follows: TGCGCCAGCAGCTTGGTGGCCAACACCGGGGAGCTGTTTTTT. Translation gives CASSLVANTGELFF.

By sample fraction, this clonotype is medium-sized (0.01 to 0.1%). Little can be read into the size of this beta chain, an off-target read in a library designed for alpha chains. The chain recombines TRBV7-9 with TRBJ2-3, with TRBD1 matching 7 bases. Germline loops: CDR1 SEHNR, CDR2 FQNEAQ (reference sequence). This CDR3 is 14 amino acids long. V was clipped by 4 bases and J by 5 bases; unmatched bases: 6. DNA of the CDR3: TGTGCCAGCAGCTCGGGACAGCAGCTAGATACGCAGTATTTT. Its translation is CASSSGQQLDTQYF.

The sample holds many counts of this clonotype. The library was built for alpha chains, so this beta chain is an off-target read and its size means little. V and J are TRBV27 and TRBJ2-2; D gene unclear. The germline V gene encodes CDR1 MNHEY and CDR2 SMNVEV (reference sequence). V gave up 5 bases and J gave up 7 bases, with 8 bases separating them. CDR3 length: 12 amino acids. CDR3 loop: CASSPWGGELFF. In nucleotides, the CDR3 is TGTGCCAGCAGTCCCTGGGGCGGGGAGCTGTTTTTT.